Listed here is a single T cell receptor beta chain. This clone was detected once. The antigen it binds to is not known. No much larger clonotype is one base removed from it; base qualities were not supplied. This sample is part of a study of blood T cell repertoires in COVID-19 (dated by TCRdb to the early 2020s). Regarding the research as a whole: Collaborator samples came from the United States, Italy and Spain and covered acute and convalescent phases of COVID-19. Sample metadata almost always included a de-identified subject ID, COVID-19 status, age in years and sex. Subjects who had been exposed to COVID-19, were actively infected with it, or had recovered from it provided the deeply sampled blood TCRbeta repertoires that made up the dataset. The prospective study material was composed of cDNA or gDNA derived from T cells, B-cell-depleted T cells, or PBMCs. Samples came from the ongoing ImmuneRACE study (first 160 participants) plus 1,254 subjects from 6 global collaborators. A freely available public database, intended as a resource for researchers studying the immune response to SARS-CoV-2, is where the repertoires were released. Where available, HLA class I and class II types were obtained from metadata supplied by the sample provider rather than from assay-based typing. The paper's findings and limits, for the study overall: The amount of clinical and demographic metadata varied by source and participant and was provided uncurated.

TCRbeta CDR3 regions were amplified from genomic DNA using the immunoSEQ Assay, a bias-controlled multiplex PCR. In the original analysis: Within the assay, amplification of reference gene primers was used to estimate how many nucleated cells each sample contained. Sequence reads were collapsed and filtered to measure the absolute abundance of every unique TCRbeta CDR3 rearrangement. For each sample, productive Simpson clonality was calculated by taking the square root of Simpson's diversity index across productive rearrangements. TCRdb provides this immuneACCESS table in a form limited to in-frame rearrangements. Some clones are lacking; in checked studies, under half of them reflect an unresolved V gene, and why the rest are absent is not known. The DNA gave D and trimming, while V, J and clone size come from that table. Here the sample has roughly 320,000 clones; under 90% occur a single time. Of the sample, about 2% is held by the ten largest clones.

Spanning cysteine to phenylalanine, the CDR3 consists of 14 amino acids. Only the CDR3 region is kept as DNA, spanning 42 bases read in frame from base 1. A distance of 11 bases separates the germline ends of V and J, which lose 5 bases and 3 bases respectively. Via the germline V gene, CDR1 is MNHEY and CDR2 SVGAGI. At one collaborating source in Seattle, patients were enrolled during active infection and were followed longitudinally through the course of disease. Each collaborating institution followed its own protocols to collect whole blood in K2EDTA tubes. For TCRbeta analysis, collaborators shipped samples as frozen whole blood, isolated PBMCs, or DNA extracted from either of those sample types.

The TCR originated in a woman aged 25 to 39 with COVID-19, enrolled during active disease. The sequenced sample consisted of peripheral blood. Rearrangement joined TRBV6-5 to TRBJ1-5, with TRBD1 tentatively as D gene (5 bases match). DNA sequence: TGTGCCAGCAGTCGGGGGGGAAACAATCAGCCCCAGCATTTT. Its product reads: CASSRGGNNQPQHF.